This TCR beta chain was documented in a study of regulatory T cells in long-lasting Graves disease. Germline values: CDR1 MDHEN, CDR2 SYDVKM. V dropped 8 bases and J dropped 0 bases, with 17 bases sitting between them. The CDR3 loop spans 15 amino acids. Library construction for TCR beta used iRepertoire HTBI primers and Arm-PCR of CDR3 regions. MiXCR, run by TCRdb on the multiplex PCR reads, gives a single entry per CDR3 protein. Among 400,000 or so distinct CDR3 sequences listed, less than 25% were seen once. Time point here: persistent/refractory GD, antithyroid drugs over 5 years with positive TRAb. Researchers made the TCR library from RNA that was extracted from PBMCs. Of note for this clonotype: Its antigen is unidentified.

Whole-study findings and limits: Researchers examined only peripheral blood and not thyroid tissue. The study found lower TCR diversity in persistent Graves' patients than in newly diagnosed ones.

The sample here was peripheral blood mononuclear cells (PBMCs), taken when the disease was refractory, from a patient treated with antithyroid drugs. This clonotype originated in a female donor with Graves disease. The V call is TRBV28, the J call TRBJ2-7; D possibly corresponds to TRBD1 (7 bases). CDR3 nucleotides: TGTGCCAGCGGATACGACAGGGAGGCCTCCTACGAGCAGTACTTC. Translating it yields CASGYDREASYEQYF.